This TCR beta chain came from a study of T cell changes during pregnancy in multiple sclerosis (dated by TCRdb to between 2018 and 2021). About the study as a whole: The study looked at changes in the T cell repertoire across pregnancy in women with multiple sclerosis.

V and J are trimmed by 4 bases and 4 bases, and the gene matches miss 7 bases of the junction. Counted from cysteine to phenylalanine, this CDR3 has 14 amino acids. The DNA shown is the 42-base CDR3, in frame from base 1. CDR1 and CDR2 are drawn from the germline V gene: SGDLS, YYNGEE. The library was generated by the immunoSEQ multiplex PCR assay. The clones in this table, taken by TCRdb from immuneACCESS, are in-frame only. Not every clone is retained; where verified, under half of the shortfall comes from an unresolved V gene, and the cause of the rest is unknown. The sample records some 85,000 clones, around 94% of which are singletons. The ten largest make up roughly 0.81% of the sample. This clone occurred once. Its antigen remains undetermined. It has no much larger one-base neighbor in the sample; base qualities were not kept.

The clonotype originates from a female donor with multiple sclerosis, enrolled in a pregnancy study. The material sequenced was peripheral blood, taken in the third trimester of pregnancy. The sequence links TRBV9 to TRBJ2-7; 8 of the junction bases match TRBD2. CDR3 sequence: CASSPAGEAYEQYF. The DNA sequence reads TGTGCCAGCAGCCCAGCGGGAGAAGCTTACGAGCAGTACTTC.